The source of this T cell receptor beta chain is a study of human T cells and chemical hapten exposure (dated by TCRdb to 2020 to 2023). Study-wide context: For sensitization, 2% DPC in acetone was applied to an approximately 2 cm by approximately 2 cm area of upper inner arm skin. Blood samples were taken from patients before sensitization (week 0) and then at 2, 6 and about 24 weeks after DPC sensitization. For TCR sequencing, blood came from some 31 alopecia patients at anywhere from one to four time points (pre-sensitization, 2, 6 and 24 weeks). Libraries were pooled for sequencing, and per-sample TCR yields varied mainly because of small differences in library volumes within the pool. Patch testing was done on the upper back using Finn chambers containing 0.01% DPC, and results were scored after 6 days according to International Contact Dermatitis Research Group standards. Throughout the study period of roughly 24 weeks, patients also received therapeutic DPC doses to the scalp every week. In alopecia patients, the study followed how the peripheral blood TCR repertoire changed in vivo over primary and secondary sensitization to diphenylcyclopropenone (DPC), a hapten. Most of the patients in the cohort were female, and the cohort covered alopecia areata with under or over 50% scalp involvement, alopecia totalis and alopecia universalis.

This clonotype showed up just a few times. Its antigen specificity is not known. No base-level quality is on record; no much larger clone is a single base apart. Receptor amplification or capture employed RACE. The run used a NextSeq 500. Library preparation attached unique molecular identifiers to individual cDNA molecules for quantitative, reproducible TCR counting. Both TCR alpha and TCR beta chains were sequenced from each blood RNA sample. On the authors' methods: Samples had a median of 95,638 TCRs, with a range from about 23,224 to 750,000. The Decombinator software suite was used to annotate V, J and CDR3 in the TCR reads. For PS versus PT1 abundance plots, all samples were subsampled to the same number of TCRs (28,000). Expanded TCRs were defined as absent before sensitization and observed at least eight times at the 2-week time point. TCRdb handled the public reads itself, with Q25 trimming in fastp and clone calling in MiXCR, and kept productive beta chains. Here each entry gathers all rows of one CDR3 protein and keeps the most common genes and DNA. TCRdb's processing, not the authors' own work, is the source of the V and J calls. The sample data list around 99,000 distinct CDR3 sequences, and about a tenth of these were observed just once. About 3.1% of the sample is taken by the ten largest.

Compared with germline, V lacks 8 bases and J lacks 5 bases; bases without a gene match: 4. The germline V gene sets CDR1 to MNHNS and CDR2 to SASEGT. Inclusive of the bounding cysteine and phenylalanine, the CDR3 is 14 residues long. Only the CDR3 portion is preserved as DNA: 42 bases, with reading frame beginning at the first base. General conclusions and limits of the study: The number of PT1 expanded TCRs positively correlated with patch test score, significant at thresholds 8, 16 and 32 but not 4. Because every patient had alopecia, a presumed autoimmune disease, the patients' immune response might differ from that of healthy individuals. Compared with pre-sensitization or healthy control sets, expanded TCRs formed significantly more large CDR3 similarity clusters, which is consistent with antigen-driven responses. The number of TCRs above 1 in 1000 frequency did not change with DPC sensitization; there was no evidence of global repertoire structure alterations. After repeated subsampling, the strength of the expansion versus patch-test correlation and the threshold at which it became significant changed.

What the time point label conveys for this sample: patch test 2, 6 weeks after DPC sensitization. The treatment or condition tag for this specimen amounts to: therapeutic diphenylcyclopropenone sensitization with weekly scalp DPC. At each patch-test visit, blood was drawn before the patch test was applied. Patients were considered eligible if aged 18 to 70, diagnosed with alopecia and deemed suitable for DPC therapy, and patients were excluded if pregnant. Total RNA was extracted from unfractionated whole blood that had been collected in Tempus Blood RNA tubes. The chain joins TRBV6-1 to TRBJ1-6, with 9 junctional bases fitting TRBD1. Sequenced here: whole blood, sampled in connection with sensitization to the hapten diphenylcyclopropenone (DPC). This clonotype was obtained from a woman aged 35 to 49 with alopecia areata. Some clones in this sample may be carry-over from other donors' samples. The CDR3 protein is CASRRDRDNSPLHF. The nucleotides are TGTGCCAGCCGCCGGGACAGGGATAATTCACCCCTCCACTTT.